The 8 T cell receptor beta chains below come from one sample, sequenced in a study of T cell changes during pregnancy in multiple sclerosis. Repertoires were generated with immunoSEQ multiplex PCR, while TCRdb's copy carries only in-frame clones and drops some. The sample records tens of thousands of clones, roughly 92% being singletons. This material consisted of peripheral blood, taken in the first trimester of pregnancy. The origin of the receptors is a female donor in good health, enrolled as a control in a pregnancy study.

The rearrangement joins TRBV6-5 to TRBJ1-2; 7 nucleotides line up with TRBD1. Looked up from germline, CDR1 is MNHEY and CDR2 is SVGAGI. The CDR3 has 14 amino acids. The V segment lost 7 bases and the J segment 3 bases; nucleotides outside the gene matches: 8. CDR3 nucleotides: TGTGCCAGCAACCCGGGACAGAAACACTATGGCTACACCTTC. Protein product: CASNPGQKHYGYTF.

V gene TRBV28 combines with J gene TRBJ1-1; TRBD1 is a possible D gene (5 bases). In germline, CDR1 is MDHEN, CDR2 SYDVKM. CDR3 length: 15 residues. Between the trimmed V and J ends, which lost 2 bases and 3 bases, there was a span of 13 bases. This CDR3 reads CASSLPGIKDTEAFF. In DNA, the CDR3 is TGTGCCAGCAGTTTACCAGGGATAAAGGACACTGAAGCTTTCTTT.

The chain is built from TRBV19 and TRBJ1-5; tentative D call: TRBD1 (5 bases). This CDR3 spans 14 amino acids. Trimming shortened V by 8 bases and J by 0 bases, and 11 bases separated the two germline ends. Germline V gene sequence: CDR1 LNHDA, CDR2 SQIVND (reference sequence). As DNA, the CDR3 is TGTGCCAGTGAGCAGGGATTTAGCAATCAGCCCCAGCATTTT. Its protein product is CASEQGFSNQPQHF. Full variable domain (outside the CDR3, taken from reference TRBV19 and TRBJ1-5): DGGITQSPKYLFRKEGQNVTLSCEQNLNHDAMYWYRQDPGQGLRLIYYSQIVNDFQKGDIAEGYSVSREKKESFPLTVTSAQKNPTAFYLCASEQGFSNQPQHFGDGTRLSIL.

The V and J genes are TRBV5-4 and TRBJ1-2; tentative D call: TRBD1 (6 bases). This CDR3 contains 13 residues. The ends were cut back, 3 bases at V and 2 bases at J, with 8 bases in the middle. Germline values: CDR1 SGHNT, CDR2 YYREEE (reference sequence). The CDR3 nucleotides read TGTGCCAGCAGCTATGGACAGAACTATGGCTACACCTTC. This encodes CASSYGQNYGYTF.

This clone was recorded once. This chain joins TRBV7-9 and TRBJ2-7; TRBD2 matches at 7 bases. The trim removed 0 bases at V and 7 bases at J, leaving 6 bases unmatched. Germline V gene data show CDR1 as SEHNR and CDR2 as FQNEAQ (reference sequence). This CDR3 has 14 residues. CDR3: CASSLAGGPVEQYF. The CDR3 DNA is TGTGCCAGCAGCTTAGCGGGAGGGCCAGTTGAGCAGTACTTC.

The V and J genes are TRBV6-5 and TRBJ1-1; the match to TRBD1 covers 7 bases. With V trimmed by 6 bases and J by 4 bases, 2 bases remained unmatched. The CDR3 has 12 amino acids. Germline CDR1 MNHEY, CDR2 SVGAGI. CDR3 sequence: CASRTGITEAFF. CDR3 DNA: TGTGCCAGCAGGACAGGGATCACTGAAGCTTTCTTT.

This chain connects TRBV6-5 to TRBJ2-5, with 11 bases fitting TRBD2. The CDR3 is made up of 14 amino acids. J gave up 5 bases and V 5 bases, and 4 bases lay outside the gene matches. The germline CDR1 and CDR2 sequences are MNHEY and SVGAGI. DNA of the CDR3: TGTGCCAGCAGTCGACTAGCGGGATTTGAGACCCAGTACTTC. Translation gives CASSRLAGFETQYF.

V is TRBV4-1 and J is TRBJ2-7; 14 bases map to TRBD2. The CDR3 consists of 17 residues. J was trimmed by 5 bases and V by 4 bases; bases with no gene match: 10. From germline, CDR1 is MGHRA and CDR2 YSYEKL. The CDR3, as DNA: TGCGCCAGCAGCCTCAAGGGGCCGACTAGCGGGAGGGACGAGCAGTACTTC. This encodes CASSLKGPTSGRDEQYF.